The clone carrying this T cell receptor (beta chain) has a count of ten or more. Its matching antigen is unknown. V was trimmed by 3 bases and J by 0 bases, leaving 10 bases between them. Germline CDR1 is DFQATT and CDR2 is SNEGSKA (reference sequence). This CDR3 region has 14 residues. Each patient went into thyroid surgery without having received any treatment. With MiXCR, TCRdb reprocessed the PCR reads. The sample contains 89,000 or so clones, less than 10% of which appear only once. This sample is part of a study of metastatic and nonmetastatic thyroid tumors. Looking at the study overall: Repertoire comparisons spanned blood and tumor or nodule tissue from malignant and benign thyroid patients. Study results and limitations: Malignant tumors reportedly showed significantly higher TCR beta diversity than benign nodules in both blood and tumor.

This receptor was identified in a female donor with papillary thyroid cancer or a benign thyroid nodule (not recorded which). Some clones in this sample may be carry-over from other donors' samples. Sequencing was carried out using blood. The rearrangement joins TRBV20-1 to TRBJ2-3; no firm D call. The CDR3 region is CSASTDVSTDTQYF. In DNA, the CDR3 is TGCAGTGCTAGTACGGACGTCAGCACAGATACGCAGTATTTT.